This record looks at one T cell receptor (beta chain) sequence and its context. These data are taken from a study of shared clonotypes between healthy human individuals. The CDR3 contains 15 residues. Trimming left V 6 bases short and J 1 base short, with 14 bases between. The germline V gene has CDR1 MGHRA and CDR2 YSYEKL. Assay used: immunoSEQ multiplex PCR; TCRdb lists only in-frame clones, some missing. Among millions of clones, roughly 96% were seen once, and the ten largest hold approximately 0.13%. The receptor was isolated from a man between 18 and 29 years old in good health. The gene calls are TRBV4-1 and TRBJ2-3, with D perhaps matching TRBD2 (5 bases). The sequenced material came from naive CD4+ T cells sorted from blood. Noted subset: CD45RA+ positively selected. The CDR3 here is CASRLGGLGTDTQYF. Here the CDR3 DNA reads TGCGCCAGCAGGCTTGGAGGTCTGGGCACAGATACGCAGTATTTT.